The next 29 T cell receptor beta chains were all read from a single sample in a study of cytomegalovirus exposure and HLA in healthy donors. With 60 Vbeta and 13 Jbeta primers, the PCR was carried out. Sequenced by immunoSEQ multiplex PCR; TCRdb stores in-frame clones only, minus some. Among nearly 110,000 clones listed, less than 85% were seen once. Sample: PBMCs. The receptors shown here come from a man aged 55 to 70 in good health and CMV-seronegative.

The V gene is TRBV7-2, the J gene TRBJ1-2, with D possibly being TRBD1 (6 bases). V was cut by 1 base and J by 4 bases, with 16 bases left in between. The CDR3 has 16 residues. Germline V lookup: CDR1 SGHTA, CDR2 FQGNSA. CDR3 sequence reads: CASSLDDWGGGYGYTF. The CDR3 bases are TGTGCCAGCAGCTTAGACGATTGGGGGGGCGGCTATGGCTACACCTTC.

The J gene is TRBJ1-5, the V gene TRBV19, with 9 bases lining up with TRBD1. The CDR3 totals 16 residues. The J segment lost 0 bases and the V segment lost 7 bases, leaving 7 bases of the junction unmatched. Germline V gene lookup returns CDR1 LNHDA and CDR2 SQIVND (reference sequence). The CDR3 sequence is CASKDRGRDSNQPQHF. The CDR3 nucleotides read TGTGCCAGTAAAGACAGGGGGAGAGATAGCAATCAGCCCCAGCATTTT. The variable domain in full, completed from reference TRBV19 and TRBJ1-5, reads DGGITQSPKYLFRKEGQNVTLSCEQNLNHDAMYWYRQDPGQGLRLIYYSQIVNDFQKGDIAEGYSVSREKKESFPLTVTSAQKNPTAFYLCASKDRGRDSNQPQHFGDGTRLSIL.

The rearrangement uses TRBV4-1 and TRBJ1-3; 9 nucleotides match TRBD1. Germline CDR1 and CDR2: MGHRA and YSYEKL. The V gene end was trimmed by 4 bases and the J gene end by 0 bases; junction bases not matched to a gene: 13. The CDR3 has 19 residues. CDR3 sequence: CASSRGTGSPSHSGNTIYF. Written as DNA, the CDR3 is TGCGCCAGCAGCCGAGGGACAGGGTCCCCCTCTCACTCTGGAAACACCATATATTTT.

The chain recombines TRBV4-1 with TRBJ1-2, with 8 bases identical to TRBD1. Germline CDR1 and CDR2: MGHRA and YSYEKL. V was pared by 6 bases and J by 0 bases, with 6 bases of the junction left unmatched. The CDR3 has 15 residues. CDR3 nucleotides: TGCGCCAGCAGACCCGGACAGGGAACTAACTATGGCTACACCTTC. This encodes CASRPGQGTNYGYTF.

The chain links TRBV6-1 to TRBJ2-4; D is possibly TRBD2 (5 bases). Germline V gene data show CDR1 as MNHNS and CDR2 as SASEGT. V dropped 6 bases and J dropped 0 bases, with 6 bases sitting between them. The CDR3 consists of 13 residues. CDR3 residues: CASSREAKNIQYF. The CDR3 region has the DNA TGTGCCAGCAGCCGGGAAGCCAAAAACATTCAGTACTTC.

In DNA, the CDR3 is TGCGCCAGCAGCTTGGCCGGGACATCGGATGAAAAACTGTTTTTT. Protein sequence: CASSLAGTSDEKLFF. This chain joins TRBV5-1 and TRBJ1-4, with D tentatively TRBD1 (6 bases). This CDR3 is 15 amino acids long. Germline CDR1 reads SGHRS; CDR2 reads YFSETQ. V was cut by 0 bases and J by 6 bases, with 12 bases left in between.

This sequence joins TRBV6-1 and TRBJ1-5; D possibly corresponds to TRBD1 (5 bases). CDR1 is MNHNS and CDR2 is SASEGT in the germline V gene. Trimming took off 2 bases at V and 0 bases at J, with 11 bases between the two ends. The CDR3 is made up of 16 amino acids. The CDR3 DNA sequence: TGTGCCAGCAGTGAACTACGGACACTTAGCAATCAGCCCCAGCATTTT. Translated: CASSELRTLSNQPQHF.

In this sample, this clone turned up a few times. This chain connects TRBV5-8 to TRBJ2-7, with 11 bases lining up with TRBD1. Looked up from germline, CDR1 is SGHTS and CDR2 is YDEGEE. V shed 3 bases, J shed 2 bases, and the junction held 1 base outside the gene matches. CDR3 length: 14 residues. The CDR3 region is CASSWDRGTYEQYF. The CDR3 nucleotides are TGTGCCAGCAGCTGGGACAGGGGGACCTACGAGCAGTACTTC.

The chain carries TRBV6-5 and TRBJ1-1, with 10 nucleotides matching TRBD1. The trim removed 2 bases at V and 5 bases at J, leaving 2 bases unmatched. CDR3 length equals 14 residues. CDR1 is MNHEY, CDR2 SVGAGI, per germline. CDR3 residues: CASSYDRGLTEAFF. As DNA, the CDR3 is TGTGCCAGCAGTTACGACAGGGGGCTGACTGAAGCTTTCTTT.

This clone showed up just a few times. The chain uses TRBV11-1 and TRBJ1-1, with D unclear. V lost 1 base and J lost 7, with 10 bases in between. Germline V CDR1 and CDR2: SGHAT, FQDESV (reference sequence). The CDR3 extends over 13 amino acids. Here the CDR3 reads CASSLEQPLEAFF. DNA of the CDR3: TGTGCCAGCAGCTTAGAACAGCCCCTTGAAGCTTTCTTT.

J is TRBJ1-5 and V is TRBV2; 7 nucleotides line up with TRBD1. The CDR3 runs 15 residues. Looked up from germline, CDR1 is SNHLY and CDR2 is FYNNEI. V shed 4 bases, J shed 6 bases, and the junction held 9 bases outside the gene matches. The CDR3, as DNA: TGTGCCAGCAGTGGGGGGACAGTGGGGAGTCAGCCCCAGCATTTT. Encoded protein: CASSGGTVGSQPQHF.

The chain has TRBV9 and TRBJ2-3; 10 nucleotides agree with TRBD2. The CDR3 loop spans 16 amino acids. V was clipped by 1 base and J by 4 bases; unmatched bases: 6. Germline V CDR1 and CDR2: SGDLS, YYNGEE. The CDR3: CASSVLSSGGADTQYF. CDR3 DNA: TGTGCCAGCAGCGTACTGTCTAGCGGGGGAGCAGATACGCAGTATTTT.

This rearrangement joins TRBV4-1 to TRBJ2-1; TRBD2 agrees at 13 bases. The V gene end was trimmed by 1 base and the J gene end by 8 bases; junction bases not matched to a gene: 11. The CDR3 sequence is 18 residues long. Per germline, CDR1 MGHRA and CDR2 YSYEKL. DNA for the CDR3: TGCGCCAGCAGCCAAGGGGCATTACTAGCGGGGGGGTTGGATGAGCAGTTCTTC. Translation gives CASSQGALLAGGLDEQFF.

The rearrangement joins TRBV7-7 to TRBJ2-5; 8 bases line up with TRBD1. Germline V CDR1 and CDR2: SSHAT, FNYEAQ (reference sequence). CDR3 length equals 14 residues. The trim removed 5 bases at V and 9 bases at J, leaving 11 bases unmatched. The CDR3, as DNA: TGTGCCAGCAGCCTAGGGGGACAGGTCGGGGCCCAGTACTTC. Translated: CASSLGGQVGAQYF.

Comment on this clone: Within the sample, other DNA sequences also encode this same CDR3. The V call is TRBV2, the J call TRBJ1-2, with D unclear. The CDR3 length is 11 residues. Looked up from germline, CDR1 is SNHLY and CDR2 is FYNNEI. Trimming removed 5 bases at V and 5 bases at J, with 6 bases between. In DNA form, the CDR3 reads TGTGCCAGCAGTCCCAATTATGGCTACACCTTC. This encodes CASSPNYGYTF.

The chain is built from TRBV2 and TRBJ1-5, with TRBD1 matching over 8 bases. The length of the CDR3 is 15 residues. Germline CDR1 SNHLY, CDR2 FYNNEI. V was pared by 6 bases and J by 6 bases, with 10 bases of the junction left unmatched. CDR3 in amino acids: CASSGLDRGAQPQHF. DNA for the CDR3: TGTGCCAGCAGCGGACTCGACAGGGGCGCTCAGCCCCAGCATTTT.

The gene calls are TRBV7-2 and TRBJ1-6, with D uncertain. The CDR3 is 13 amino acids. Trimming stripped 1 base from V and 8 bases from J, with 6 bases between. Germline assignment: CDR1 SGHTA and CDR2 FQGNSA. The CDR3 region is CASSLERDSPLHF. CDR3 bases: TGTGCCAGCAGCTTAGAACGGGATTCACCCCTCCACTTT.

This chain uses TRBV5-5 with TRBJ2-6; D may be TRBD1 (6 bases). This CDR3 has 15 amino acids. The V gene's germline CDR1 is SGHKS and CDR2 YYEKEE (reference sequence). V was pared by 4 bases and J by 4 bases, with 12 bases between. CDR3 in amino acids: CASSKDGQGANVLTF. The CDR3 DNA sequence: TGTGCCAGCAGCAAGGACGGACAGGGGGCCAACGTCCTGACTTTC.

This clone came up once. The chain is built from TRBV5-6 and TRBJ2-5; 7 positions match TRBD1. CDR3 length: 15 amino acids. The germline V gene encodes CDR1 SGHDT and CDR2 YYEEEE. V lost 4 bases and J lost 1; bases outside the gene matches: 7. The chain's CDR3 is CASSLRGSPQETQYF. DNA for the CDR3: TGTGCCAGCAGCCTCAGGGGGTCACCCCAAGAGACCCAGTACTTC.

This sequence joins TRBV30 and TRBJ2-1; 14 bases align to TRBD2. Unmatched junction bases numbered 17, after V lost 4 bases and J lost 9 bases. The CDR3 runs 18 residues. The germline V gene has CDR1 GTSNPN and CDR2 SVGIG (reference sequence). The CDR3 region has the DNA TGTGCCTGGACGAAACCTCTTGGACTAGCGGGGGGCCCCAGTGAGCAGTTCTTC. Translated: CAWTKPLGLAGGPSEQFF.

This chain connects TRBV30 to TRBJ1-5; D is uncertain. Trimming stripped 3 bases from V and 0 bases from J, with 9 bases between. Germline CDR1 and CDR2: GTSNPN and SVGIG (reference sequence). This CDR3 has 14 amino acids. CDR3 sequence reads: CAWSGHDSNQPQHF. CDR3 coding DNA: TGTGCCTGGAGCGGTCACGATAGCAATCAGCCCCAGCATTTT.

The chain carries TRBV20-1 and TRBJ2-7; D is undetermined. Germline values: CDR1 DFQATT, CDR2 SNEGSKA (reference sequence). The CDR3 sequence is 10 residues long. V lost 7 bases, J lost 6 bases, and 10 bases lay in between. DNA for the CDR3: TGCAGTGAGGAATTGGGCGAGCAGTACGTC. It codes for CSEELGEQYV.

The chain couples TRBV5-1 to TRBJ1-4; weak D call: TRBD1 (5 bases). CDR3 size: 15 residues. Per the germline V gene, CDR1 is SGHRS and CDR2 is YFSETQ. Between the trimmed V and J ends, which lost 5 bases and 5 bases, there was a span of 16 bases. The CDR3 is CASRSIERGNEKLFF. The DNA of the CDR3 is TGCGCCAGCAGATCGATCGAAAGGGGCAATGAAAAACTGTTTTTT.

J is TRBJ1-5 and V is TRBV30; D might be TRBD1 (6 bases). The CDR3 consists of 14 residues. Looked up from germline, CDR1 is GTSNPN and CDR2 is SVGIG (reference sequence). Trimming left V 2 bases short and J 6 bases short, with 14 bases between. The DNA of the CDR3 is TGTGCCTGGAGTAGGGGGAGAGGGATTCAGCCCCAGCATTTT. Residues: CAWSRGRGIQPQHF. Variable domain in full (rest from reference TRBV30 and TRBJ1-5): SQTIHQWPATLVQPVGSPLSLECTVEGTSNPNLYWYRQAAGRGLQLLFYSVGIGQISSEVPQNLSASRPQDRQFILSSKKLLLSDSGFYLCAWSRGRGIQPQHFGDGTRLSIL.

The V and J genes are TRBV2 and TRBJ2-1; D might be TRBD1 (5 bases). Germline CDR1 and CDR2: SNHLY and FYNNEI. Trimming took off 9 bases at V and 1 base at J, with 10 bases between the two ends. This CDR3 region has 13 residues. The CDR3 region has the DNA TGTGCCAGTAAAACAGGTTCCTACAATGAGCAGTTCTTC. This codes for CASKTGSYNEQFF.

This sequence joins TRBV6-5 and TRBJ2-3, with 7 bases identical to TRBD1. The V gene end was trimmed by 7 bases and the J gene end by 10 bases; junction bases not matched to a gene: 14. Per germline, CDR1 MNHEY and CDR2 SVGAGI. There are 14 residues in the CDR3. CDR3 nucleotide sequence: TGTGCCAGCACCCCCTTACAGAAGGGGGCATCGCAGTATTTT. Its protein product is CASTPLQKGASQYF.

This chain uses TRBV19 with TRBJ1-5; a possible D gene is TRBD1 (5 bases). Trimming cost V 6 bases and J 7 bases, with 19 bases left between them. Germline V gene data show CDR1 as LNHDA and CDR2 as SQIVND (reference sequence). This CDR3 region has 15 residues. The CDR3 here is CASSPPGVPVQPQHF. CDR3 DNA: TGTGCCAGTAGCCCTCCGGGGGTCCCCGTACAGCCCCAGCATTTT.

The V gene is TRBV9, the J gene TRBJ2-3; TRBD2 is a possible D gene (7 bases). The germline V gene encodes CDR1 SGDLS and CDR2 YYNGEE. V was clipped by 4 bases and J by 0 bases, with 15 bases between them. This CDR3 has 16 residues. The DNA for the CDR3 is TGTGCCAGCAGCTCCCGGGGGGCGGCTAGCACAGATACGCAGTATTTT. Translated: CASSSRGAASTDTQYF.

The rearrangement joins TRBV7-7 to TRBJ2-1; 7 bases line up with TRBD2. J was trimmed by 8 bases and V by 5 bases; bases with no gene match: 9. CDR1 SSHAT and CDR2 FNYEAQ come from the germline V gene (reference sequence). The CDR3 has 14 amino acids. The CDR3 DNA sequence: TGTGCCAGCAGCCCGGGACTGGGAGGGGATGAGCAGTTCTTC. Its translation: CASSPGLGGDEQFF.